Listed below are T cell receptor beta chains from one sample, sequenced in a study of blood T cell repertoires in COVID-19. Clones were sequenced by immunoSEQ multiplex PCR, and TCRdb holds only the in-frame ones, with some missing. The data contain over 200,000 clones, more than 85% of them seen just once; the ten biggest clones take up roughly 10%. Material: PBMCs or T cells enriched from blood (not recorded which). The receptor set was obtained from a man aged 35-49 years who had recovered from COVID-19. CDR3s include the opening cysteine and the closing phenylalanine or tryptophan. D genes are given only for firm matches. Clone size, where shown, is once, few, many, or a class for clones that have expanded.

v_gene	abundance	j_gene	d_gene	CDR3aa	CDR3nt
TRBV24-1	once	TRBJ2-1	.	CATSDTRTLGGGIYKNEQFF	TGTGCCACCAGTGACACCCGGACATTAGGTGGAGGGATTTATAAAAATGAGCAGTTCTTC
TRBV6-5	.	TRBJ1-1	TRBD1	CASSYSGQAEAFF	TGTGCCAGCAGTTACTCCGGACAGGCTGAAGCTTTCTTT
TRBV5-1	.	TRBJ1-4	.	CASSLTEIKEKLFF	TGCGCCAGCAGCTTGACAGAGATTAAGGAAAAACTGTTTTTT
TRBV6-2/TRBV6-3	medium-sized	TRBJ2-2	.	CASSLEEVKAGELFF	TGTGCCAGCAGTTTGGAGGAAGTAAAGGCCGGGGAGCTGTTTTTT
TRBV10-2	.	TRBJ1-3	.	CASSDISGAGNTIYF	TGCGCCAGCAGTGACATATCAGGGGCTGGAAACACCATATATTTT
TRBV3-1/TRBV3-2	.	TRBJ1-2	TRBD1	CASSTRDRGNYGYTF	TGTGCCAGCAGCACCCGGGACAGGGGGAACTATGGCTACACCTTC
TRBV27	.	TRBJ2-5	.	CASSLNRDPRGTQYF	TGTGCCAGCAGTTTAAACCGGGATCCCAGGGGGACCCAGTACTTC
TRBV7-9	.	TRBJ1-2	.	CASRRTSENYGYTF	TGTGCCAGCAGGAGAACGTCCGAGAACTATGGCTACACCTTC
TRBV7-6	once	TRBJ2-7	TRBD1	CASSPYRGPGTYEQYF	TGTGCCAGCAGTCCCTACAGGGGGCCGGGAACCTACGAGCAGTACTTC
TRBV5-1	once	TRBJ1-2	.	CASSLGDSPAIGYTF	TGCGCCAGCAGCTTGGGGGACTCCCCAGCTATTGGCTACACCTTC
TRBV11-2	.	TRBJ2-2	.	CASSLGGDTGELFF	TGTGCCAGCAGCTTAGGGGGGGACACCGGGGAGCTGTTTTTT
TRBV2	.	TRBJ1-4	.	CASSVTGEQATNEKLFF	TGTGCCAGCAGTGTGACAGGAGAACAAGCAACTAATGAAAAACTGTTTTTT
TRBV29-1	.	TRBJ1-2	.	CSVFGALFLGYTF	TGCAGCGTTTTTGGGGCCCTTTTTCTTGGCTACACCTTC
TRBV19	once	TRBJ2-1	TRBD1	CASSQAGTGGSNEQFF	TGTGCCAGTAGTCAAGCCGGGACAGGGGGATCGAATGAGCAGTTCTTC
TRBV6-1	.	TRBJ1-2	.	CASSGTLLTGTIYGYTF	TGTGCCAGCAGTGGAACTTTACTTACCGGGACAATCTATGGCTACACCTTC
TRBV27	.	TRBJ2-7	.	CASSLLGPYEQYF	TGTGCCAGCAGTTTACTAGGTCCCTACGAGCAGTACTTC
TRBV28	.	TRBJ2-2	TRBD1	CASSLLWGQAPGELFF	TGTGCCAGCAGTTTATTGTGGGGACAGGCGCCCGGGGAGCTGTTTTTT
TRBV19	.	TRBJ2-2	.	CASSDWTPNTGELFF	TGTGCCAGTAGTGATTGGACACCGAACACCGGGGAGCTGTTTTTT
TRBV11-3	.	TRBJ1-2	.	CASSLVRQAGYTF	TGTGCCAGCAGCTTAGTCCGACAGGCCGGCTACACCTTC
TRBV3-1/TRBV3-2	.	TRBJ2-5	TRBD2	CASSQEKRGGRETQYF	TGTGCCAGCAGCCAAGAAAAGCGGGGAGGTAGAGAGACCCAGTACTTC
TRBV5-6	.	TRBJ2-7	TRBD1	CASSLKGGDEQYF	TGTGCCAGCAGCTTGAAAGGGGGCGATGAGCAGTACTTC
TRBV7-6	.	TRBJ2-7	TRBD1	CASSPGQGYSYEQYF	TGTGCCAGCAGCCCCGGACAGGGATACTCCTACGAGCAGTACTTC
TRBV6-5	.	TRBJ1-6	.	CASSYHRGIDSPLHF	TGTGCCAGCAGTTACCACCGGGGTATAGATTCACCCCTCCACTTT
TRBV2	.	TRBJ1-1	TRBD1	CASRGQGNTEAFF	TGTGCCAGCAGGGGACAGGGGAACACTGAAGCTTTCTTT
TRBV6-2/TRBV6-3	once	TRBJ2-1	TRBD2	CASSTGTSGRWGEQFF	TGTGCCAGCAGTACCGGGACTAGCGGGAGATGGGGTGAGCAGTTCTTC
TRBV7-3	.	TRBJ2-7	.	CASSLNGQSSYEQYF	TGTGCCAGCAGCTTAAATGGACAGAGTTCCTACGAGCAGTACTTC
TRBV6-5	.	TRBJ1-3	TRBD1	CASSPGTAIYF	TGTGCCAGCAGTCCCGGGACAGCCATATATTTT
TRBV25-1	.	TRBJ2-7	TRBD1	CASSPRDRTSYEQYF	TGTGCCAGCAGTCCCCGGGACAGAACCTCCTACGAGCAGTACTTC
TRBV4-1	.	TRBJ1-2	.	CASSHIQGSNYGYTF	TGCGCCAGCAGCCATATACAGGGCTCTAACTATGGCTACACCTTC
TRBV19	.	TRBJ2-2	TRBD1	CASSKQGIGELFF	TGTGCCAGTAGTAAACAGGGGATCGGGGAGCTGTTTTTT
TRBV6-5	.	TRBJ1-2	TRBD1	CASSRDREVYGYTF	TGTGCCAGCAGTAGGGACAGGGAAGTCTATGGCTACACCTTC
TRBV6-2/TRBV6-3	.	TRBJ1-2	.	CASSYNRYGYTF	TGTGCCAGCAGTTACAACAGATATGGCTACACCTTC
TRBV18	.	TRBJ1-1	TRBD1	CASSPRWDRGTPNTEAFF	TGTGCCAGCTCACCACGATGGGACAGGGGGACGCCGAACACTGAAGCTTTCTTT
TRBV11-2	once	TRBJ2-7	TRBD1	CASSLEPGQAISYEQYF	TGTGCCAGCAGCTTAGAGCCGGGACAGGCCATCTCCTACGAGCAGTACTTC
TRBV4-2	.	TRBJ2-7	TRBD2	CASSPQGGSLTSGRSSYEQYF	TGTGCCAGCAGCCCTCAGGGGGGAAGCTTAACTAGCGGGAGAAGTTCCTACGAGCAGTACTTC
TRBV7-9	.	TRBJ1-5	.	CASSRDRNQPQHF	TGTGCCAGCAGTCGCGACAGAAATCAGCCCCAGCATTTT
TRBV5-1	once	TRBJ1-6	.	CASSRDFSRVISPLHF	TGCGCCAGCAGCCGTGACTTCAGCAGGGTTATTTCACCCCTCCACTTT